A single sample gave rise to the 20 T cell receptor beta chains below, sequenced in a study of blood T cell repertoires in COVID-19. TCRdb's copy holds only in-frame clones and misses some; the assay was immunoSEQ multiplex PCR. The table includes approximately 110,000 clones, roughly 79% detected once. The source material was peripheral blood. The origin of the receptors is a woman aged 65 to 85 with acute or convalescent COVID-19.

The rearrangement uses TRBV29-1 and TRBJ2-1; TRBD2 matches at 9 bases. V shed 3 bases, J shed 6 bases, and the junction held 9 bases outside the gene matches. CDR3 length: 15 residues. The V gene's germline CDR1 is SQVTM and CDR2 ANQGSEA. The CDR3 DNA reads as TGCAGCGTTGACCCCGGGAGTAGCGGGGGCAATGAGCAGTTCTTC. Translation gives CSVDPGSSGGNEQFF.

The chain carries TRBV16 and TRBJ1-4; D gene uncertain. Per germline, CDR1 KGHSY and CDR2 FQNENV. With 0 bases removed from V and 4 bases from J, the gap between germline ends came to 12 bases. The CDR3 totals 16 residues. The DNA of the CDR3 is TGTGCCAGCAGCCAATCTTCGTCAGGCCTTAATGAAAAACTGTTTTTT. This translates into CASSQSSSGLNEKLFF.

This chain joins TRBV15 and TRBJ2-6, with 8 bases aligning to TRBD1. The V gene's germline CDR1 is LNHNV and CDR2 YYDKDF (reference sequence). The CDR3 has 18 amino acids. J lost 0 bases, V lost 5 bases, and 9 bases had no gene match. As DNA, the CDR3 is TGTGCCACCAGCTCCGCCAGGGGGCTCTACTCTGGGGCCAACGTCCTGACTTTC. Translation gives CATSSARGLYSGANVLTF.

The chain combines TRBV19 with TRBJ2-7, with 11 bases identical to TRBD2. The CDR3 has 14 amino acids. Germline CDR1 LNHDA, CDR2 SQIVND (reference sequence). V was pared by 3 bases and J by 3 bases, with 1 base of the junction left unmatched. CDR3 in DNA: TGTGCCAGTAGTATCCTAGCGGGAGGCTACGAGCAGTACTTC. Protein product: CASSILAGGYEQYF.

J is TRBJ1-1 and V is TRBV6-2 or TRBV6-3, with 8 bases identical to TRBD1. Germline-derived CDR1 and CDR2 are MNHEY and SVGEGT. This CDR3 comprises 17 residues. The J segment lost 1 base and the V segment lost 0 bases, leaving 7 bases of the junction unmatched. The DNA of the CDR3 is TGTGCCAGCAGTTACTCGAACCCAGGGGGCGGGAACACTGAAGCTTTCTTT. This gives the protein CASSYSNPGGGNTEAFF.

The chain is built from TRBV3-1 (or the pseudogene TRBV3-2) and TRBJ2-1; 8 bases are shared with TRBD2. Germline loops: CDR1 LGHDT, CDR2 YNNKEL (reference sequence). Trimming removed 4 bases from V and 4 bases from J; junction bases left unmatched: 3. The CDR3 sequence is 14 residues long. In DNA, the CDR3 is TGTGCCAGCAGCCTAGCGGGGATTTACAATGAGCAGTTCTTC. Translation: CASSLAGIYNEQFF.

The chain links TRBV3-1 (or the pseudogene TRBV3-2) to TRBJ1-4, with D perhaps matching TRBD1 (6 bases). V lost 4 bases and J 7 bases, leaving 13 bases between the germline ends. The CDR3 runs to 14 residues. The germline gives CDR1 LGHDT, CDR2 YNNKEL (reference sequence). The CDR3 spells CASSLRGGGEKLFF. The CDR3 nucleotides read TGTGCCAGCAGCCTCAGGGGTGGGGGTGAAAAACTGTTTTTT.

The rearrangement uses TRBV7-2 and TRBJ2-3, with a tentative D call TRBD2 (6 bases). V lost 1 base and J 3 bases, leaving 11 bases between the germline ends. CDR3 length: 15 residues. The germline V gene has CDR1 SGHTA and CDR2 FQGNSA. CDR3 nucleotide sequence: TGTGCCAGCAGCTTAGTACGGGGGTCGACAGATACGCAGTATTTT. This gives the protein CASSLVRGSTDTQYF.

The genes are TRBV10-1 and TRBJ1-2, with D perhaps matching TRBD1 (5 bases). Trimming stripped 7 bases from V and 8 bases from J, with 35 bases between. The CDR3 loop spans 19 amino acids. The germline V gene has CDR1 WNHNN and CDR2 SYGVQD (reference sequence). Here the CDR3 DNA reads TGCGCCAGCACCTTCCCCTCCGACAGAGACACCCGGTACCTGAGGGGCTACACCTTC. This codes for CASTFPSDRDTRYLRGYTF.

The chain employs TRBV2 and TRBJ1-5; TRBD1 aligns across 9 bases. In germline, CDR1 is SNHLY, CDR2 FYNNEI. The CDR3 has 14 residues. Trimming took 8 bases from V and 2 from J; bases not matched to a gene: 4. The CDR3 DNA sequence: TGTGCCAGCCGGGACAGGGACGGCAATCAGCCCCAGCATTTT. Amino acids: CASRDRDGNQPQHF. The whole variable domain, filled in from reference TRBV2 and TRBJ1-5, reads EPEVTQTPSHQVTQMGQEVILRCVPISNHLYFYWYRQILGQKVEFLVSFYNNEISEKSEIFDDQFSVERPDGSNFTLKIRSTKLEDSAMYFCASRDRDGNQPQHFGDGTRLSIL.

This sequence joins TRBV9 and TRBJ1-1; tentative D call: TRBD1 (6 bases). The germline V gene encodes CDR1 SGDLS and CDR2 YYNGEE. The CDR3 is 15 amino acids. V dropped 2 bases and J dropped 0 bases, with 11 bases sitting between them. CDR3 DNA: TGTGCCAGCAGCGTTACAGGGTTCGTGAACACTGAAGCTTTCTTT. As protein: CASSVTGFVNTEAFF. Combining the CDR3 with reference TRBV9 and TRBJ1-1 gives the whole variable domain DSGVTQTPKHLITATGQRVTLRCSPRSGDLSVYWYQQSLDQGLQFLIQYYNGEERAKGNILERFSAQQFPDLHSELNLSSLELGDSALYFCASSVTGFVNTEAFFGQGTRLTVV.

The chain joins TRBV6-6 to TRBJ1-2, with a tentative D call TRBD1 (6 bases). This CDR3 is 12 amino acids long. The V gene's germline CDR1 is MNHNY and CDR2 SVGAGI (reference sequence). V was pared by 10 bases and J by 3 bases, with 12 bases between. CDR3 residues: CATRGTHYGYTF. CDR3 coding DNA: TGTGCCACGAGGGGGACCCACTATGGCTACACCTTC.

The V and J genes are TRBV30 and TRBJ2-3, with no clear D. This CDR3 spans 13 amino acids. Germline V gene sequence: CDR1 GTSNPN, CDR2 SVGIG (reference sequence). Trimming removed 3 bases at V and 4 bases at J, with 11 bases between. CDR3 in DNA: TGTGCCTGGAGCACCCTGGGCGCAGATACGCAGTATTTT. Translated, it gives CAWSTLGADTQYF.

This rearrangement joins TRBV7-2 to TRBJ2-2, with D possibly matching TRBD1 (6 bases). The CDR3 is 15 residues long. Per germline, CDR1 SGHTA and CDR2 FQGNSA. V was cut by 5 bases and J by 4 bases, with 14 bases left in between. CDR3 nucleotides: TGTGCCAGCAGCACGGGACAAACCCTCACCGGGGAGCTGTTTTTT. The encoded protein is CASSTGQTLTGELFF.

This chain uses TRBV5-1 with TRBJ2-1; D remains unclear. The CDR3 extends over 12 amino acids. V was pared by 0 bases and J by 9 bases, with 7 bases between. The germline V gene encodes CDR1 SGHRS and CDR2 YFSETQ. The CDR3 is CASSLVYGEQFF. DNA for the CDR3: TGCGCCAGCAGCTTGGTCTACGGTGAGCAGTTCTTC. The full variable domain, rest sourced from reference TRBV5-1 and TRBJ2-1, is KAGVTQTPRYLIKTRGQQVTLSCSPISGHRSVSWYQQTPGQGLQFLFEYFSETQRNKGNFPGRFSGRQFSNSRSEMNVSTLELGDSALYLCASSLVYGEQFFGPGTRLTVL.

This clone was observed a single time. The CDR3 reads CASSQGDTSMQGPNYGYTF. CDR3 coding DNA: TGTGCCAGCAGTCAGGGGGACACCTCAATGCAGGGTCCCAACTATGGCTACACCTTC. J is TRBJ1-2 and V is TRBV9; 7 bases fit TRBD1. The CDR3 length is 19 residues. Germline assignment: CDR1 SGDLS and CDR2 YYNGEE. Trimming took 5 bases from V and 2 from J; bases not matched to a gene: 21. Combining the CDR3 with reference TRBV9 and TRBJ1-2 gives the whole variable domain DSGVTQTPKHLITATGQRVTLRCSPRSGDLSVYWYQQSLDQGLQFLIQYYNGEERAKGNILERFSAQQFPDLHSELNLSSLELGDSALYFCASSQGDTSMQGPNYGYTFGSGTRLTVV.

This clone was seen only a few times. The gene calls are TRBV28 and TRBJ1-2, with D tentatively TRBD1 (6 bases). V was cut by 3 bases and J by 8 bases, with 22 bases left in between. This CDR3 region has 16 residues. From germline, CDR1 is MDHEN and CDR2 SYDVKM. The CDR3 here is CASSFRFAGQGLGYTF. CDR3 in DNA: TGTGCCAGCAGTTTCCGCTTCGCTGGGCAGGGGTTAGGCTACACCTTC.

V and J are TRBV19 and TRBJ2-5; 14 bases match TRBD2. Unmatched junction bases numbered 3, after V lost 2 bases and J lost 4 bases. Per germline, CDR1 LNHDA and CDR2 SQIVND (reference sequence). The CDR3 contains 16 residues. This CDR3 is CASSIPGLAGGETQYF. As DNA, the CDR3 is TGTGCCAGTAGTATACCCGGACTAGCGGGAGGAGAGACCCAGTACTTC.

The chain recombines TRBV6-5 with TRBJ1-1; TRBD1 agrees at 9 bases. Germline trimming cut 5 bases from V and 8 bases from J; bases unmatched to any gene: 3. Germline loops: CDR1 MNHEY, CDR2 SVGAGI. This CDR3 contains 12 residues. This chain's CDR3 is CASSRTGDEAFF. The CDR3 region has the DNA TGTGCCAGCAGTCGGACAGGGGACGAAGCTTTCTTT.

The rearrangement joins TRBV27 to TRBJ1-1, with D possibly being TRBD1 (6 bases). Per germline, CDR1 MNHEY and CDR2 SMNVEV (reference sequence). Trimming pared 7 bases from V and 4 bases from J, leaving 19 bases between. This CDR3 is 15 amino acids long. The CDR3 spells CASNRDTQASTEAFF. The CDR3 nucleotides are TGTGCCAGCAACCGGGACACTCAAGCCAGCACTGAAGCTTTCTTT.